A single T cell receptor beta chain is shown here with its context. The data derive from a study of blood T cell repertoires in COVID-19. Study information: The samples span acute and convalescent COVID-19 from the United States, Italy and Spain. Sample material is recorded as cDNA or gDNA derived from T cells, B-cell-depleted T cells, or PBMCs.

As processed by the authors: How many nucleated cells were present was estimated from reference gene primer amplification. Profiling relied on immunoSEQ multiplex PCR, and the TCRdb table lists in-frame clones only, not all of them. The D gene and trimming were derived from the DNA, and the V and J assignments and clone size from that table. The sample includes more than 95,000 clones, just over 90% of them seen just once. Trimming shortened V by 3 bases and J by 6 bases, and 11 bases separated the two germline ends. Germline V lookup: CDR1 LNHNV, CDR2 YYDKDF (reference sequence). The CDR3 contains 14 residues.

The sample was peripheral blood. This TCR was recovered from a man in his sixties with acute or convalescent COVID-19. This chain uses TRBV15 with TRBJ1-4; perhaps TRBD1 as D (5 bases). The CDR3 loop is CATSSKGEDEKLFF. DNA of the CDR3: TGTGCCACCAGCAGCAAAGGGGAGGATGAAAAACTGTTTTTT.